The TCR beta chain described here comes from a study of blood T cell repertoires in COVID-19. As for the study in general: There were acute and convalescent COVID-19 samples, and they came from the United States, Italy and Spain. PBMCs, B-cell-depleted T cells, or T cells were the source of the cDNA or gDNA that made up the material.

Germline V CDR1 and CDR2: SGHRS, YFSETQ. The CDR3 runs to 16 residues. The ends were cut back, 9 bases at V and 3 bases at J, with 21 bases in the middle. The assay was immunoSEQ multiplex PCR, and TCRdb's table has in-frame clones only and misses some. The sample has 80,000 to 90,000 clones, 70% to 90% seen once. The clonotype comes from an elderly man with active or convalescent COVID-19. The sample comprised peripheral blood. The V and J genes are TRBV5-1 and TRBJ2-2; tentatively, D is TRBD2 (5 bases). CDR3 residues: CATPKHSGADTGELFF. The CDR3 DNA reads TGCGCCACCCCGAAGCACAGCGGCGCCGACACCGGGGAGCTGTTTTTT. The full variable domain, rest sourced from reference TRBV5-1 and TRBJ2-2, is KAGVTQTPRYLIKTRGQQVTLSCSPISGHRSVSWYQQTPGQGLQFLFEYFSETQRNKGNFPGRFSGRQFSNSRSEMNVSTLELGDSALYLCATPKHSGADTGELFFGEGSRLTVL.